A selection of T cell receptor beta chains follows, all from one sample in a study of identical twins. TCRdb itself ran the 5' RACE reads through MiXCR, one entry per CDR3 protein. The sample holds some 760,000 distinct CDR3 sequences; about 20% are singletons and the top ten take around 13%. The same data also went into a second study, on T cells expressing NK-cell markers.

Source material: PBMCs. Receptors were obtained from a young woman in good health. Each CDR3 is given with its conserved first and last residue.

v_call cdr3_aa
TRBV29-1 CSVRLAGIEQFF
TRBV12-3/TRBV12-4 CASSLAGIGGGGQPQHF
TRBV2 CASSATSGSVDEQFF
TRBV20-1 CSAGDREAFF
TRBV10-1 CASSERGGSSYNEQFF
TRBV20-1 CSAVYRGGVTEAFF
TRBV2 CASTITRDTQYF
TRBV5-6 CASSLPRDSSYEQYF
TRBV7-8 CASSLLGLAKVYNEQFF
TRBV20-1 CSVWGSSYNEQFF
TRBV10-1 CASSERLAGHPNEQFF
TRBV15 CATSLRGGGVYQPQHF
TRBV2 CASSETPSSHYNEQFF
TRBV20-1 CSALGRVGTGELFF
TRBV29-1 CSVLKTGIYGYTF
TRBV28 CASSSKAAYTDTQYF